This T cell receptor (beta chain) appears in the sequencing data of a study of T cell responses to AZD1222 COVID-19 vaccine. Broader study findings: Recipients of AZD1222 seropositive at baseline numbered only 5 to 7. A mostly white British donor set with more females was recruited, and clonal diversity was possibly underestimated. The span of vaccine-associated CD4 TCRs extended across spike, with dominance at 160-218 and 743-854.

Sequencing was performed with immunoSEQ multiplex PCR; in TCRdb, only in-frame clones are kept and a portion is missing. This table holds 150,000 to 200,000 clones, approximately 93% found once. Pooled together were second doses at about 4 or about 12 weeks. For this clone: No antigen is known for it.

Trimming cost V 5 bases and J 1 base, with 12 bases left between them. CDR3 size: 14 residues. Germline CDR1 reads SGHRS; CDR2 reads YFSETQ. The genes are TRBV5-1 and TRBJ1-1; D is uncertain. The receptor comes from an adult who received the AZD1222 COVID-19 vaccine. Sequencing was performed on peripheral blood, taken 28 days after the second AZD1222 dose. CDR3 sequence: CASRPQWRNTEAFF. The CDR3 DNA sequence: TGCGCCAGCAGGCCGCAGTGGAGGAACACTGAAGCTTTCTTT.